This TCR beta chain was captured by sequencing in a study of molecular identifiers for immune sequencing clone quantification. The study, taken as a whole, reports: Clone sizes could be underestimated for highly expanded clones when identical TCR molecules share a barcode.

TCRdb re-derived calls from the PCR reads in MiXCR, one entry per CDR3 protein. This table has over 600,000 distinct CDR3 sequences, just under 20% appearing once. This CDR3 has 14 amino acids. CDR1 and CDR2 from the germline V gene are LGHNA and YSLEER. With respect to this clonotype: As yet, its antigen is unknown. An end of the junction does not agree with germline; a read error may underlie this.

This chain uses TRBV4-3 with TRBJ2-5; TRBD2 matches at 8 bases. The sequencing sample was made of naive CD8+ T cells from blood, with Jurkat cell RNA spiked in. Noted subset: FACS-sorted CD8+CD4-CCR7+CD45RA+ naive T cells. This receptor was obtained from a human donor in good health. Some libraries in this study had Jurkat cell RNA spiked in. The DNA for the CDR3 is TGCGCCGGCAGCCCCGGGGGGGTTCAAGAGACCCAGTACTTC. It is translated as CAGSPGGVQETQYF.